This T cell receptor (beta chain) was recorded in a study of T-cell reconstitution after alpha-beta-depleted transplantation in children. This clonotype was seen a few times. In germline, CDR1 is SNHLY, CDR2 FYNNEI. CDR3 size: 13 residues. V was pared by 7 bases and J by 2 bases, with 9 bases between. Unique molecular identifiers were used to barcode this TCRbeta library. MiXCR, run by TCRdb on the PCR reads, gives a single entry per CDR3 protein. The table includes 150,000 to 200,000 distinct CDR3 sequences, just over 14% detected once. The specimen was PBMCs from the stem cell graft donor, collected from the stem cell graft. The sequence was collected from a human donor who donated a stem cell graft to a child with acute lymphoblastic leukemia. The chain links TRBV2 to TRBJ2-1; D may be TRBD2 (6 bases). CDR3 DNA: TGTGCCAGCACGAGGGAGGCCTACAATGAGCAGTTCTTC. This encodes CASTREAYNEQFF.